The rows below give T cell receptor beta chains drawn from one sample of a study of regulatory T cells. Method: immunoSEQ multiplex PCR; TCRdb's copy keeps in-frame clones and lacks some. The sample contains approximately 40,000 clones, around 91% of which appear only once. Sequencing was done on a sample of conventional CD4+ T cells sorted from blood. Receptors were obtained from a person between 18 and 30 years old with CD3G deficiency. Both conserved end residues are part of each CDR3. A D gene is named only where the DNA matches it firmly. The size of a clone is reported for some rows only, either as once, few or many, or as a class for expanded clones.

J gene,D gene,V gene,clone size,CDR3 protein,CDR3 DNA
TRBJ1-2,NA,TRBV5-1,NA,CASSLWGDEDGYTF,TGCGCCAGCAGCTTGTGGGGGGATGAAGATGGCTACACCTTC
TRBJ2-3,TRBD2,TRBV5-1,once,CASSFKASGRNGAQYF,TGCGCCAGCAGCTTTAAGGCTAGCGGGAGAAATGGGGCGCAGTATTTT
TRBJ1-4,NA,TRBV28,NA,CASSFGGSNEKLFF,TGTGCCAGCAGTTTTGGGGGATCTAATGAAAAACTGTTTTTT
TRBJ1-3,NA,TRBV11-2,once,CASSLIGSSGNTIYF,TGTGCCAGCAGCTTGATAGGGTCATCTGGAAACACCATATATTTT
TRBJ1-5,NA,TRBV28,NA,CASSTPGRGNQPQHF,TGTGCCAGCAGTACCCCGGGACGGGGAAATCAGCCCCAGCATTTT
TRBJ2-3,TRBD2,TRBV30,NA,CAWGTSRDTQYF,TGTGCCTGGGGGACTAGTCGGGATACGCAGTATTTT
TRBJ2-1,NA,TRBV28,NA,CASSSTGPGANEQFF,TGTGCCAGCAGCTCAACAGGGCCGGGAGCCAATGAGCAGTTCTTC
TRBJ2-6,NA,TRBV7-9,once,CASSLAPVANSGANVLTF,TGTGCCAGCAGCTTAGCTCCGGTGGCGAACTCTGGGGCCAACGTCCTGACTTTC
TRBJ2-7,TRBD1,TRBV27,NA,CASSPRTGYEQYF,TGTGCCAGCAGTCCGCGGACAGGCTACGAGCAGTACTTC
TRBJ2-3,NA,TRBV5-1,NA,CASSSTGGPDTQYF,TGCGCCAGCAGCTCGACTGGGGGCCCAGATACGCAGTATTTT
TRBJ2-6,NA,TRBV6-1,NA,CASSQDTYLTF,TGTGCCAGCAGTCAAGACACTTACCTGACTTTC
TRBJ2-6,NA,TRBV19,NA,CASSIDAGGFSGANVLTF,TGTGCCAGTAGTATAGACGCTGGGGGTTTCTCTGGGGCCAACGTCCTGACTTTC
TRBJ2-7,NA,TRBV6-1,NA,CASSERHLSEQYF,TGTGCCAGCAGTGAACGGCACCTCTCGGAGCAGTACTTC
TRBJ1-1,NA,TRBV5-1,NA,CASSPGGRVNTEAFF,TGCGCCAGCAGCCCCGGGGGCAGAGTGAACACTGAAGCTTTCTTT
TRBJ2-1,NA,TRBV7-9,NA,CASSLYQDNEQFF,TGTGCCAGCAGCTTATATCAAGACAATGAGCAGTTCTTC
TRBJ2-7,NA,TRBV6-6,once,CASRTPSSYEQYF,TGTGCCAGCCGGACACCCAGCTCCTACGAGCAGTACTTC
TRBJ2-7,NA,TRBV28,once,CASSTRDTAYEQYF,TGTGCCAGCAGTACCCGGGACACCGCCTACGAGCAGTACTTC
TRBJ2-3,TRBD1,TRBV19,NA,CATSTGVPTDTQYF,TGTGCCACCTCGACAGGGGTCCCCACAGATACGCAGTATTTT
TRBJ2-1,TRBD2,TRBV5-1,NA,CASSPYLAGGGHEQFF,TGCGCCAGCAGCCCGTATCTAGCGGGGGGCGGCCATGAGCAGTTCTTC
TRBJ2-7,NA,TRBV28,NA,CASSLRTGTPHEQYF,TGTGCCAGCAGTCTTAGAACAGGGACCCCCCACGAGCAGTACTTC
TRBJ2-6,NA,TRBV7-9,NA,CASARSGANVLTF,TGTGCCAGCGCTCGGTCTGGGGCCAACGTCCTGACTTTC
TRBJ2-2,NA,TRBV6-1,NA,CASSEIVPGELFF,TGTGCCAGCAGTGAAATCGTCCCCGGGGAGCTGTTTTTT
TRBJ1-1,NA,TRBV13,NA,CASSATAHTEAFF,TGTGCCAGCAGCGCCACGGCCCACACTGAAGCTTTCTTT
TRBJ1-2,NA,TRBV6-1,NA,CASSETPQGRDGYTF,TGTGCCAGCAGTGAAACCCCACAGGGCAGGGATGGCTACACCTTC
TRBJ1-4,NA,TRBV6-1,NA,CASTRGAGEKLFF,TGTGCCAGCACCCGGGGGGCAGGTGAAAAACTGTTTTTT
TRBJ2-7,NA,TRBV5-1,NA,CASSPGTGPYEQYF,TGCGCCAGCAGCCCAGGGACTGGACCTTACGAGCAGTACTTC
TRBJ2-3,NA,TRBV10-2,NA,CASSIQSITDTQYF,TGCGCCAGCAGTATCCAGTCGATTACAGATACGCAGTATTTT
TRBJ2-7,NA,TRBV5-1,NA,CASSWSGSHEQYF,TGCGCCAGCAGCTGGTCGGGGTCCCACGAGCAGTACTTC
TRBJ1-1,TRBD1,TRBV28,NA,CASSNRGTANTEAFF,TGTGCCAGCAGTAACCGAGGGACAGCCAACACTGAAGCTTTCTTT
TRBJ2-7,TRBD2,TRBV7-8,NA,CASSLATTSGAQQYF,TGTGCCAGCAGCTTAGCAACCACTAGCGGAGCCCAGCAGTACTTC
TRBJ1-1,NA,TRBV5-1,NA,CASSLEGQNTEAFF,TGCGCCAGCAGCTTGGAGGGACAGAACACTGAAGCTTTCTTT
TRBJ1-1,NA,TRBV7-2,NA,CASSFRGNTEAFF,TGTGCCAGCAGCTTCAGGGGGAACACTGAAGCTTTCTTT
TRBJ2-1,TRBD1,TRBV25-1,NA,CASRPGTGTYNEQFF,TGTGCCAGCAGACCCGGGACAGGGACCTACAATGAGCAGTTCTTC
TRBJ2-3,NA,TRBV9,NA,CASSVGIAGDSTDTQYF,TGTGCCAGCAGCGTCGGGATCGCAGGTGACTCCACAGATACGCAGTATTTT
TRBJ1-2,TRBD1,TRBV7-3,NA,CASSAGTGLNGYTF,TGTGCCAGCAGCGCGGGGACAGGGTTGAATGGCTACACCTTC
TRBJ1-1,NA,TRBV10-2,NA,CASSTTPNTEAFF,TGCGCCAGCAGTACGACCCCGAACACTGAAGCTTTCTTT
TRBJ2-7,NA,TRBV28,NA,CASSFTSRGVYEQYF,TGTGCCAGCAGTTTTACGTCCAGGGGAGTCTACGAGCAGTACTTC
TRBJ2-6,TRBD2,TRBV28,NA,CASSGGAGANVLTF,TGTGCCAGCAGCGGGGGGGCTGGGGCCAACGTCCTGACTTTC
TRBJ2-2,NA,TRBV7-2,few,CASSLDWNTGELFF,TGTGCCAGCAGCTTAGATTGGAACACCGGGGAGCTGTTTTTT
TRBJ2-3,NA,TRBV7-9,NA,CASSSIISDTQYF,TGTGCCAGCAGCTCAATCATTAGCGATACGCAGTATTTT
TRBJ2-5,TRBD1,TRBV5-1,NA,CASSLAGTVETQYF,TGCGCCAGCAGCTTGGCGGGGACAGTGGAGACCCAGTACTTC
TRBJ1-1,TRBD1,TRBV6-1,NA,CASSERGGLEAFF,TGTGCCAGCAGTGAACGAGGGGGCCTTGAAGCTTTCTTT
TRBJ2-7,NA,TRBV7-8,NA,CASSLAPGLPYEQYF,TGTGCCAGCAGCTTAGCTCCCGGGCTACCCTACGAGCAGTACTTC
TRBJ2-1,NA,TRBV14,NA,CASSQDPVYNEQFF,TGTGCCAGCAGCCAAGATCCCGTCTACAATGAGCAGTTCTTC
TRBJ1-2,TRBD1,TRBV30,NA,CAWDRGSYGYTF,TGTGCCTGGGACAGGGGATCCTATGGCTACACCTTC
TRBJ2-5,TRBD2,TRBV5-1,NA,CASSPGRGQETQYF,TGCGCCAGCAGCCCCGGGAGGGGACAAGAGACCCAGTACTTC
TRBJ2-5,TRBD2,TRBV9,once,CASSLGVAGGQETQYF,TGTGCCAGCAGCCTCGGGGTAGCGGGAGGCCAAGAGACCCAGTACTTC